The 31 T cell receptor beta chains below were found in one sample sequenced in a study of blood T cell repertoires in COVID-19. Produced via immunoSEQ multiplex PCR; TCRdb's table is partial and in-frame only. Of about 83,000 clones in the sample, roughly 89% were seen once. Sequencing input: peripheral blood. The source is a man aged 60 to 69 with acute or convalescent COVID-19.

The gene calls are TRBV5-6 and TRBJ2-7, with 9 nucleotides matching TRBD1. Germline-derived CDR1 and CDR2 are SGHDT and YYEEEE. Trimming removed 2 bases from V and 2 bases from J; junction bases left unmatched: 2. This CDR3 spans 14 amino acids. The CDR3 protein is CASSFGQGTYEQYF. The CDR3 nucleotides are TGTGCCAGCAGCTTTGGACAGGGGACCTACGAGCAGTACTTC.

In its sample, this clone was seen once. The chain employs TRBV19 and TRBJ2-6, with 8 bases aligning to TRBD1. CDR1 and CDR2 from the germline V gene are LNHDA and SQIVND (reference sequence). The CDR3 is 17 amino acids. J gave up 0 bases and V 5 bases, and 6 bases lay outside the gene matches. This CDR3 is CASSPGTGYSGANVLTF. CDR3 sequence (DNA): TGTGCCAGTAGTCCTGGGACAGGCTACTCTGGGGCCAACGTCCTGACTTTC. The variable domain in full, with the rest retrieved from reference TRBV19 and TRBJ2-6, is DGGITQSPKYLFRKEGQNVTLSCEQNLNHDAMYWYRQDPGQGLRLIYYSQIVNDFQKGDIAEGYSVSREKKESFPLTVTSAQKNPTAFYLCASSPGTGYSGANVLTFGAGSRLTVL.

The V gene is TRBV7-2, the J gene TRBJ1-2, with D unresolved. The CDR3 is 13 amino acids. The ends were cut back, 5 bases at V and 6 bases at J, with 13 bases in the middle. The germline V gene has CDR1 SGHTA and CDR2 FQGNSA. CDR3 region: CASSVRQVDGYTF. The CDR3 DNA sequence: TGTGCCAGCAGCGTCAGACAAGTGGATGGCTACACCTTC.

The chain employs TRBV7-8 and TRBJ1-4, with D maybe TRBD1 (5 bases). With 1 base removed from V and 0 bases from J, the gap between germline ends came to 15 bases. The length of the CDR3 is 18 residues. The germline CDR1 and CDR2 sequences are SGHVS and FQNEAQ. CDR3 sequence (DNA): TGTGCCAGCAGCTTAGGACAGTTTTTGGGAACAACTAATGAAAAACTGTTTTTT. It encodes CASSLGQFLGTTNEKLFF.

The rearrangement links TRBV10-3 to TRBJ1-2; D not certain. Trimming pared 0 bases from V and 5 bases from J, leaving 10 bases between. The CDR3 length is 14 residues. The germline CDR1 and CDR2 sequences are ENHRY and SYGVKD. CDR3 sequence reads: CAISESAQTYGYTF. DNA of the CDR3: TGTGCCATCAGTGAGTCGGCCCAGACTTATGGCTACACCTTC.

The CDR3 reads CASSLDGEGRQPQHF. The CDR3 region has the DNA TGTGCCAGCAGCTTGGACGGGGAGGGCCGCCAGCCCCAGCATTTT. The chain joins TRBV5-5 to TRBJ1-5; D uncertain. V shed 0 bases and J shed 7 bases, with 14 bases lying between them. CDR3 size: 15 residues. Germline CDR1 SGHKS, CDR2 YYEKEE (reference sequence).

The gene calls are TRBV18 and TRBJ1-1, with D possibly being TRBD1 (5 bases). The CDR3 consists of 14 residues. Germline assignment: CDR1 KGHSH and CDR2 LQKENI. The V end was cut by 3 bases, the J end by 4 bases, with 12 bases between. This CDR3 reads CASSPLRGGTEAFF. CDR3 nucleotides: TGTGCCAGCTCACCCCTACGCGGGGGCACTGAAGCTTTCTTT.

The genes are TRBV9 and TRBJ2-2; D is possibly TRBD2 (5 bases). The CDR3 extends over 16 amino acids. Germline CDR1 and CDR2: SGDLS and YYNGEE. Between the trimmed V and J ends, which lost 1 base and 7 bases, there was a span of 17 bases. The CDR3 DNA reads as TGTGCCAGCAGCGTAAGAAGCGGAATTGAACACGGGGAGCTGTTTTTT. Translation: CASSVRSGIEHGELFF.

This sequence joins TRBV7-2 and TRBJ1-2; tentative D call: TRBD1 (5 bases). The V end was cut by 5 bases, the J end by 0 bases, with 10 bases between. From germline, CDR1 is SGHTA and CDR2 FQGNSA. CDR3 length: 14 amino acids. The CDR3 sequence is CASSPSTANYGYTF. The CDR3 DNA reads as TGTGCCAGCAGCCCATCGACAGCTAACTATGGCTACACCTTC.

V is TRBV11-2 and J is TRBJ2-1; TRBD2 aligns across 13 bases. The V gene end was trimmed by 3 bases and the J gene end by 4 bases; junction bases not matched to a gene: 12. The germline V gene encodes CDR1 SGHAT and CDR2 FQNNGV. The CDR3 runs 19 residues. CDR3 DNA sequence: TGTGCCAGCAGCTTCACTAGCGGGGGGGCCAGCTCATTTTACAATGAGCAGTTCTTC. Encoded protein: CASSFTSGGASSFYNEQFF.

This clone has only a few counts. V gene TRBV7-2 combines with J gene TRBJ2-1; 7 positions match TRBD2. The germline V gene has CDR1 SGHTA and CDR2 FQGNSA. V was clipped by 8 bases and J by 13 bases; unmatched bases: 17. The CDR3 extends over 14 amino acids. CDR3 coding DNA: TGTGCCAGCGCAAGTCGCGGGGGTGCGAGCGAACAGTTCTTC. Its protein product is CASASRGGASEQFF.

As DNA, the CDR3 is TGTGCCAGCAGCGTAGAGGGGGCTGAGCAGTTCTTC. Its protein product is CASSVEGAEQFF. V usage is TRBV9 and J usage is TRBJ2-1, with 7 nucleotides matching TRBD1. With 0 bases clipped from V and 9 bases from J, the junction kept 0 bases outside the gene matches. This CDR3 contains 12 residues. Germline values: CDR1 SGDLS, CDR2 YYNGEE.

V and J are TRBV4-2 and TRBJ2-1; 9 bases agree with TRBD2. Per germline, CDR1 LGHNA and CDR2 YNFKEQ. CDR3 size: 15 residues. V lost 0 bases, J lost 8 bases, and 5 bases stayed unmatched. The CDR3 spells CASSQDGTSFDEQFF. As DNA, the CDR3 is TGTGCCAGCAGCCAAGATGGGACTAGCTTCGATGAGCAGTTCTTC.

The rearrangement uses TRBV7-9 and TRBJ1-4; 8 bases map to TRBD1. Per the germline V gene, CDR1 is SEHNR and CDR2 is FQNEAQ (reference sequence). The CDR3 has 15 amino acids. The V and J ends lost 5 bases and 7 bases, in that order; junction bases with no gene match: 9. CDR3 DNA: TGTGCCAGCAGCCCGTTGGCAGGGGGCACTGAAAAACTGTTTTTT. Its protein product is CASSPLAGGTEKLFF.

The V and J genes are TRBV2 and TRBJ1-3; D remains unclear. CDR3 length: 14 residues. Germline loops: CDR1 SNHLY, CDR2 FYNNEI. V dropped 4 bases and J dropped 1 base, with 8 bases sitting between them. CDR3 sequence (DNA): TGTGCCAGCAGTGTGTCTAGGTCTGGAAACACCATATATTTT. Residues: CASSVSRSGNTIYF. Using reference TRBV2 and TRBJ1-3 for the parts outside the CDR3, the full variable domain is EPEVTQTPSHQVTQMGQEVILRCVPISNHLYFYWYRQILGQKVEFLVSFYNNEISEKSEIFDDQFSVERPDGSNFTLKIRSTKLEDSAMYFCASSVSRSGNTIYFGEGSWLTVV.

The V gene is TRBV5-6, the J gene TRBJ1-1; D ambiguous. This CDR3 is built from 14 residues. Between the trimmed V and J ends, which lost 2 bases and 8 bases, there was a span of 16 bases. Germline CDR1 and CDR2: SGHDT and YYEEEE. CDR3 DNA sequence: TGTGCCAGCAGCTTTCAGTTTTCCTCCCCCGAAGCTTTCTTT. This translates into CASSFQFSSPEAFF.

The chain links TRBV9 to TRBJ1-1, with D maybe TRBD1 (5 bases). The germline V and J ends were trimmed by 3 bases and 9 bases, with 12 bases remaining between them. From germline, CDR1 is SGDLS and CDR2 YYNGEE. The CDR3 has 12 residues. This CDR3 reads CASSDDSEQAFF. The CDR3 DNA follows: TGTGCCAGCAGCGACGACAGTGAGCAAGCTTTCTTT.

The chain couples TRBV10-2 to TRBJ1-2; D is perhaps TRBD1 (5 bases). V was shortened by 4 bases and J by 5 bases, with 8 bases between the two germline ends. This CDR3 comprises 12 residues. The germline CDR1 and CDR2 sequences are WSHSY and SAAADI. In DNA form, the CDR3 reads TGCGCCAGCAGTGCCCAGGGTTATGGCTACACCTTC. It specifies CASSAQGYGYTF.

The chain uses TRBV18 and TRBJ1-1, with 11 bases fitting TRBD1. This CDR3 comprises 14 residues. Germline loops: CDR1 KGHSH, CDR2 LQKENI. After removal of 0 bases from V and 10 bases from J, the junction contained 4 bases not matched to a gene. The CDR3 DNA reads as TGTGCCAGCTCACCACCGGGGGGACAGGGGGTAGCTTTCTTT. Translating it yields CASSPPGGQGVAFF.

This rearrangement joins TRBV7-6 to TRBJ2-7; D unclear. The CDR3 has 13 amino acids. Trimming cost V 5 bases and J 1 base, with 9 bases left between them. CDR1 and CDR2 from the germline V gene are SGHVS and FNYEAQ. The CDR3 nucleotides read TGTGCCAGCAGCCCCCAGAGGTCCTACGAGCAGTACTTC. This encodes CASSPQRSYEQYF.

The chain employs TRBV5-1 and TRBJ1-2, with 9 bases that match TRBD1. Trimming cost V 2 bases and J 1 base; bases outside gene matches: 3. Germline lookup yields CDR1 SGHRS and CDR2 YFSETQ. The CDR3 is 15 residues long. Here the CDR3 reads CASSFTGGINYGYTF. The CDR3 nucleotides read TGCGCCAGCAGCTTCACAGGGGGCATTAACTATGGCTACACCTTC. Full variable domain (rest looked up from reference TRBV5-1 and TRBJ1-2): KAGVTQTPRYLIKTRGQQVTLSCSPISGHRSVSWYQQTPGQGLQFLFEYFSETQRNKGNFPGRFSGRQFSNSRSEMNVSTLELGDSALYLCASSFTGGINYGYTFGSGTRLTVV.

The chain uses TRBV6-1 and TRBJ2-5; D may be TRBD2 (7 bases). Trimming took off 1 base at V and 2 bases at J, with 17 bases between the two ends. CDR1 is MNHNS, CDR2 SASEGT, per germline. The CDR3 consists of 17 residues. The CDR3: CASSEGGAGAKQETQYF. CDR3 DNA sequence: TGTGCCAGCAGTGAAGGGGGGGCGGGGGCCAAACAAGAGACCCAGTACTTC.

The chain carries TRBV19 and TRBJ1-2, with TRBD1 matching over 11 bases. From germline, CDR1 is LNHDA and CDR2 SQIVND (reference sequence). J lost 5 bases, V lost 3 bases, and 2 bases had no gene match. The CDR3 contains 14 residues. CDR3 protein: CASSMDRGLYGYTF. The CDR3 DNA reads TGTGCCAGTAGTATGGACAGGGGGCTGTATGGCTACACCTTC. The whole variable domain, filled in from reference TRBV19 and TRBJ1-2, reads DGGITQSPKYLFRKEGQNVTLSCEQNLNHDAMYWYRQDPGQGLRLIYYSQIVNDFQKGDIAEGYSVSREKKESFPLTVTSAQKNPTAFYLCASSMDRGLYGYTFGSGTRLTVV.

V gene TRBV27 combines with J gene TRBJ1-3; no reliable D call. CDR1 is MNHEY and CDR2 is SMNVEV in the germline V gene (reference sequence). Trimming took 6 bases from V and 4 from J, leaving 13 bases between them. The CDR3 is 14 amino acids. The CDR3 loop is CASRPYQVGNTIYF. The CDR3 DNA is TGTGCCAGCAGACCCTATCAGGTAGGAAACACCATATATTTT.

The chain couples TRBV4-3 to TRBJ1-1, with a possible D match to TRBD1 (5 bases). The CDR3 runs 15 residues. Germline CDR1 LGHNA, CDR2 YSLEER. The V gene lost 4 bases and the J gene lost 1 base, with 13 bases spanning the gap. CDR3 region: CASSLQGFGNTEAFF. For the CDR3, the DNA is TGCGCCAGCAGCCTTCAGGGATTTGGGAACACTGAAGCTTTCTTT.

The V and J genes are TRBV5-6 and TRBJ1-2; D possibly corresponds to TRBD1 (5 bases). The germline V gene has CDR1 SGHDT and CDR2 YYEEEE. Trimming cost V 4 bases and J 2 bases, with 9 bases left between them. The CDR3 is 13 residues long. As DNA, the CDR3 is TGTGCCAGCAGCATGGGACTGAACTATGGCTACACCTTC. Translated: CASSMGLNYGYTF.

This chain connects TRBV5-6 to TRBJ2-5, with D perhaps TRBD1 (5 bases). Germline V gene lookup returns CDR1 SGHDT and CDR2 YYEEEE. The germline V and J ends were trimmed by 5 bases and 2 bases, with 13 bases remaining between them. The CDR3 is 14 residues long. CDR3 in amino acids: CASRRDRTQETQYF. The CDR3, as DNA: TGTGCCAGCAGAAGAGACAGAACTCAAGAGACCCAGTACTTC.

This chain uses TRBV7-2 with TRBJ1-5, with D hard to call. V was clipped by 4 bases and J by 8 bases, with 12 bases between them. The CDR3 has 13 residues. The germline gives CDR1 SGHTA, CDR2 FQGNSA. CDR3 loop: CASSSLGIEPQHF. CDR3 DNA: TGTGCCAGCAGCTCCCTGGGCATTGAGCCCCAGCATTTT.

In this sample, this clone turned up a few times. Other nucleotide sequences in the sample specify the same CDR3. CDR3 DNA sequence: TGCAGTGCTATCCGACAGGGAGGCTACACCTTC. Its translation is CSAIRQGGYTF. The chain is built from TRBV20-1 and TRBJ1-2; 7 bases are shared with TRBD1. Germline-derived CDR1 and CDR2 are DFQATT and SNEGSKA (reference sequence). V was pared by 4 bases and J by 8 bases, with 4 bases of the junction left unmatched. The CDR3 runs to 11 residues.

This chain links TRBV6-4 with TRBJ1-5, with a weak D call TRBD1 (6 bases). CDR3 length: 15 residues. Trimming removed 6 bases from V and 1 base from J, with 13 bases in between. Germline V lookup: CDR1 MRHNA, CDR2 SNTAGT. The CDR3 DNA is TGTGCCAGCAGAGATTCGGACAGAAGCAATCAGCCCCAGCATTTT. Translating it yields CASRDSDRSNQPQHF.

The chain has TRBV27 and TRBJ2-1; tentatively, D is TRBD2 (6 bases). The V end lost 8 bases, the J end lost 5 bases, and 7 bases lay between the germline ends. The CDR3 contains 11 residues. From germline, CDR1 is MNHEY and CDR2 SMNVEV (reference sequence). The CDR3 loop is CASRGNNEQFF. CDR3 sequence (DNA): TGTGCCAGCCGGGGGAACAATGAGCAGTTCTTC.